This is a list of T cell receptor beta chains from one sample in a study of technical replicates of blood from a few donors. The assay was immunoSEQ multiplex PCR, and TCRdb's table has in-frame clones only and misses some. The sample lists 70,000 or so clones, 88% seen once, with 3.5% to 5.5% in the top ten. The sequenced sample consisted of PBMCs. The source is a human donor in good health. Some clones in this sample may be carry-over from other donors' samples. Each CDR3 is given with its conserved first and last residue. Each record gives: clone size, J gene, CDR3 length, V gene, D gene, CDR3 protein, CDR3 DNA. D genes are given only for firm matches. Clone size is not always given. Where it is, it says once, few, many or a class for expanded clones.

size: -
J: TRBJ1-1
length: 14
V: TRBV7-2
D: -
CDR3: CASSLAGGHTEAFF
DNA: TGTGCCAGCAGCTTAGCGGGAGGGCACACTGAAGCTTTCTTT

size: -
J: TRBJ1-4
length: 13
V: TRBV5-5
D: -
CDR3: CASRESTNEKLFF
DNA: TGTGCCAGCAGGGAGTCCACTAATGAAAAACTGTTTTTT

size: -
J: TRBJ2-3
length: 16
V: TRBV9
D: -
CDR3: CASSPSPQPRSDTQYF
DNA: TGTGCCAGCAGCCCTAGTCCCCAGCCCCGATCAGATACGCAGTATTTT

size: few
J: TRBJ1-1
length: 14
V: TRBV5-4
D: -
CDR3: CASSMGGANTEAFF
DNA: TGTGCCAGCTCTATGGGGGGAGCGAACACTGAAGCTTTCTTT

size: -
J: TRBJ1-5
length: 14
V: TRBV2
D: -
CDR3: CASSEYGGSQPQHF
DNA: TGTGCCAGCAGTGAATACGGGGGTAGTCAGCCCCAGCATTTT

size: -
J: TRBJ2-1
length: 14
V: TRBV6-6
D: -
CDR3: CASSLTGSHNEQFF
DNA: TGTGCCAGCAGTTTGACAGGTTCCCACAATGAGCAGTTCTTC

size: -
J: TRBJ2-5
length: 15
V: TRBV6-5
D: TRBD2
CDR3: CASSYFSGSQETQYF
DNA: TGTGCCAGCAGTTACTTTAGCGGGTCCCAAGAGACCCAGTACTTC

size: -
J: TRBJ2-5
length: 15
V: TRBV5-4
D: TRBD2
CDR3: CASTRTSGGGETQYF
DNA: TGTGCCAGCACTCGGACTAGCGGGGGCGGCGAGACCCAGTACTTC

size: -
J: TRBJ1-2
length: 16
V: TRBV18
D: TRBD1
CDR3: CASSNDGTGTLYGYTF
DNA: TGTGCCAGCTCAAACGACGGGACAGGAACCCTCTATGGCTACACCTTC

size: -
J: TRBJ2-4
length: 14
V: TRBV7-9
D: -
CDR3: CASSQDSEGNIQYF
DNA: TGTGCCAGCAGCCAAGACTCGGAAGGAAACATTCAGTACTTC

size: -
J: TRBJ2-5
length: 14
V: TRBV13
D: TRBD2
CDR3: CASSPLAGKETQYF
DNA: TGTGCCAGCAGCCCCCTAGCGGGGAAAGAGACCCAGTACTTC

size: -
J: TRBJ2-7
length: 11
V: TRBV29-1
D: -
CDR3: CSVAESYEQYF
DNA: TGCAGCGTTGCCGAGTCCTACGAGCAGTACTTC

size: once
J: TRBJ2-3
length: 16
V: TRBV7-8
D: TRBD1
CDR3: CASSLARQGAADTQYF
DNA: TGTGCCAGCAGCTTAGCGAGGCAGGGGGCGGCAGATACGCAGTATTTT

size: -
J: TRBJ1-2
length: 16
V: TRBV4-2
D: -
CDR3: CASSQETGPTNYGYTF
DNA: TGTGCCAGCAGCCAAGAAACAGGCCCAACTAACTATGGCTACACCTTC

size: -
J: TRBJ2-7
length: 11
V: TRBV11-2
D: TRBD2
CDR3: CASTRGVEQYF
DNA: TGTGCCAGCACTCGGGGGGTCGAGCAGTACTTC

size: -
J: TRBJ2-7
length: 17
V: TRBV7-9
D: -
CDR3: CASSNGRGEGLPDEQYF
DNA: TGTGCCAGCAGTAACGGTAGGGGGGAGGGCCTACCTGACGAGCAGTACTTC

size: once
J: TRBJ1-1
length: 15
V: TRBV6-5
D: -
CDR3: CASSYYLGARTEAFF
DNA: TGTGCCAGCAGTTACTACCTGGGGGCCCGGACTGAAGCTTTCTTT

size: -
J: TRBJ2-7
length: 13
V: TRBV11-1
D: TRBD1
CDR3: CASSSSGQQKAYF
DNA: TGTGCCAGCAGCTCTTCGGGACAGCAGAAGGCGTACTTC

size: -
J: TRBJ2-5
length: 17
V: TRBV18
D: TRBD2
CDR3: CASSPPSVAGGQKTQYF
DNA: TGTGCCAGCTCACCACCGTCGGTAGCGGGGGGGCAAAAGACCCAGTACTTC

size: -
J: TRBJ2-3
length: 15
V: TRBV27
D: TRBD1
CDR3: CASSSPGQGTDTQYF
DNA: TGTGCCAGCAGCAGTCCGGGACAGGGCACCGATACGCAGTATTTT

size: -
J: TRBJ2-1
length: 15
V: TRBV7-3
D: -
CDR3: CASSLGRLGGNEQFF
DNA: TGTGCCAGCAGCTTAGGCCGTCTCGGGGGCAATGAGCAGTTCTTC

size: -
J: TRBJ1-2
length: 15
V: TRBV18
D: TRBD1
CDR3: CASSAYGTGDYGYTF
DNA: TGTGCCAGCTCTGCCTATGGGACAGGGGACTATGGCTACACCTTC

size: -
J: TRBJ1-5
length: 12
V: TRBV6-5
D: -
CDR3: CASPGHSSAQHF
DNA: TGTGCCAGTCCGGGACATTCATCAGCCCAGCATTTT

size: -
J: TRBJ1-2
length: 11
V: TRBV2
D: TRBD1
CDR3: CASSLDRVYTF
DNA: TGTGCCAGCAGTTTGGACAGGGTCTACACCTTC

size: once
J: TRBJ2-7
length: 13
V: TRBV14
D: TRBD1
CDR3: CASSQFTRGEQYF
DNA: TGTGCCAGCAGCCAATTTACCAGGGGGGAGCAGTACTTC

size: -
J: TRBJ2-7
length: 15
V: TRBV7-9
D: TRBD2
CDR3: CASSLGLAGPYEQYF
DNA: TGTGCCAGCAGCTTAGGACTAGCGGGCCCCTACGAGCAGTACTTC

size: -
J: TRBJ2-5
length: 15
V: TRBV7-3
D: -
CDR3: CASSLVGGMGETQYF
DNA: TGTGCCAGCAGCCTGGTTGGCGGGATGGGGGAGACCCAGTACTTC

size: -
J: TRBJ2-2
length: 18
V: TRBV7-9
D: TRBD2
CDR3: CASSSGLAGGPGTGELFF
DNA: TGTGCCAGCAGCTCGGGACTAGCGGGAGGGCCGGGCACCGGGGAGCTGTTTTTT

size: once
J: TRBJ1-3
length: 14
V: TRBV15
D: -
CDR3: CATSFTVSGNTIYF
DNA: TGTGCCACCAGCTTTACAGTGTCTGGAAACACCATATATTTT

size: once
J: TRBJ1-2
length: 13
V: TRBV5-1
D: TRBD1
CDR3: CASRTGVDYGYTF
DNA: TGCGCCAGCAGGACAGGGGTAGACTATGGCTACACCTTC